What follows describes a single T cell receptor (beta chain). After removal of 2 bases from V and 5 bases from J, the junction contained 0 bases not matched to a gene. Germline lookup yields CDR1 LNHNV and CDR2 YYDKDF (reference sequence). The CDR3 length is 13 residues. The sample originates from a study of control samples from healthy donors and cancer patients. TCRdb's table, derived via immunoSEQ multiplex PCR, lists solely in-frame clones and lacks some. The sample contains around 120,000 clones, roughly 92% of which appear only once. Sequencing was carried out using blood. The TCR originated in a man younger than 45 in good health. The J gene is TRBJ2-3, the V gene TRBV15; 8 bases are shared with TRBD2. CDR3 in amino acids: CATSRLAGDTQYF. The DNA for the CDR3 is TGTGCCACCAGCAGACTAGCGGGAGATACGCAGTATTTT. Full variable domain (missing parts from reference TRBV15 and TRBJ2-3): DAMVIQNPRYQVTQFGKPVTLSCSQTLNHNVMYWYQQKSSQAPKLLFHYYDKDFNNEADTPDNFQSRRPNTSFCFLDIRSPGLGDTAMYLCATSRLAGDTQYFGPGTRLTVL.